What follows are 15 T cell receptor beta chains derived from one specimen sequenced in a study of blood T cell repertoires in COVID-19. TCRdb keeps only in-frame clones here, not all; method: immunoSEQ multiplex PCR. Among some 200,000 clones listed, approximately 80% were seen once. Source material: peripheral blood. Receptors were obtained from a woman aged 80 or over with acute or convalescent COVID-19.

The chain links TRBV3-1 (or the pseudogene TRBV3-2) to TRBJ1-1; 9 nucleotides match TRBD1. Trimming took 3 bases from V and 1 from J; bases not matched to a gene: 3. Germline V lookup: CDR1 LGHDT, CDR2 YNNKEL (reference sequence). There are 15 residues in the CDR3. The CDR3 sequence: CASSHGTGTNTEAFF. CDR3 bases: TGTGCCAGCAGCCACGGGACAGGGACGAACACTGAAGCTTTCTTT.

The chain uses TRBV19 and TRBJ1-3, with D perhaps matching TRBD1 (6 bases). V was shortened by 3 bases and J by 0 bases, with 9 bases between the two germline ends. Germline V CDR1 and CDR2: LNHDA, SQIVND (reference sequence). The CDR3 spans 15 residues. The CDR3 DNA reads TGTGCCAGTAGTATCGACAGGTACTCTGGAAACACCATATATTTT. Translating gives CASSIDRYSGNTIYF.

The table lists this clone with many counts. V is TRBV6-2 or TRBV6-3 and J is TRBJ1-5, with D hard to call. The length of the CDR3 is 13 residues. Trimming removed 5 bases at V and 0 bases at J, with 5 bases between. CDR1 is MNHEY, CDR2 SVGEGT, per germline. This CDR3 reads CASSGDSNQPQHF. In nucleotides, the CDR3 is TGTGCCAGCAGTGGAGATAGCAATCAGCCCCAGCATTTT.

This clone was seen once. Here the CDR3 reads CAGGSTGFRDTIYF. CDR3 DNA sequence: TGTGCCGGAGGGTCGACAGGGTTTAGGGACACCATATATTTT. The rearrangement uses TRBV6-4 and TRBJ1-3; 7 nucleotides align to TRBD1. V lost 11 bases to trimming and J lost 8 bases; unmatched junction nucleotides: 15. Germline assignment: CDR1 MRHNA and CDR2 SNTAGT. CDR3 size: 14 residues.

V gene TRBV7-2 combines with J gene TRBJ2-7; TRBD1 might be the D (5 bases). CDR1 SGHTA and CDR2 FQGNSA come from the germline V gene. This CDR3 comprises 14 residues. V lost 3 bases, J lost 0 bases, and 9 bases lay in between. The CDR3 nucleotides are TGTGCCAGCAGCTTGCAGGGCCTCTCCTACGAGCAGTACTTC. It specifies CASSLQGLSYEQYF.

V usage is TRBV7-9 and J usage is TRBJ2-3; TRBD2 matches 13 bases. The germline CDR1 and CDR2 sequences are SEHNR and FQNEAQ (reference sequence). J lost 9 bases, V lost 5 bases, and 8 bases had no gene match. This CDR3 comprises 15 residues. CDR3 residues: CASSPPGLAGHTQYF. CDR3 DNA sequence: TGTGCCAGCAGCCCTCCGGGACTAGCGGGACACACGCAGTATTTT. Full variable domain (remainder filled in from reference TRBV7-9 and TRBJ2-3): DTGVSQNPRHKITKRGQNVTFRCDPISEHNRLYWYRQTLGQGPEFLTYFQNEAQLEKSRLLSDRFSAERPKGSFSTLEIQRTEQGDSAMYLCASSPPGLAGHTQYFGPGTRLTVL.

This clone has just a few counts. The chain has TRBV5-1 and TRBJ2-1; 8 bases agree with TRBD1. This CDR3 region has 15 residues. V lost 1 base to trimming and J lost 9 bases; unmatched junction nucleotides: 9. Germline assignment: CDR1 SGHRS and CDR2 YFSETQ. Written as DNA, the CDR3 is TGCGCCAGCAGCTTGTCACAGGGGGATATCGGTGAGCAGTTCTTC. Amino acids: CASSLSQGDIGEQFF.

The CDR3 is CASRRHNTGGASSNQPQHF. DNA of the CDR3: TGCGCCAGCAGACGCCATAACACAGGGGGCGCTTCGAGCAATCAGCCCCAGCATTTT. The rearrangement links TRBV23-1 to TRBJ1-5; 9 bases agree with TRBD1. TRBV23-1 is recorded as an ORF, its role being uncertain. J was trimmed by 1 base and V by 6 bases; bases with no gene match: 16. The CDR3 runs 19 residues.

V gene TRBV28 combines with J gene TRBJ2-1; 14 nucleotides align to TRBD2. Germline-derived CDR1 and CDR2 are MDHEN and SYDVKM. The length of the CDR3 is 18 residues. V trimming: 6 bases; J trimming: 7 bases; junction bases outside the gene matches: 14. The CDR3 DNA sequence: TGTGCCAGCAGCCTGGGGACTAGCGGGAGCATAAGATCGAATGAGCAGTTCTTC. Its protein is CASSLGTSGSIRSNEQFF.

This chain uses TRBV5-4 with TRBJ2-1; D is perhaps TRBD2 (7 bases). CDR1 is SGHNT and CDR2 is YYREEE in the germline V gene (reference sequence). The CDR3 sequence is 14 residues long. V lost 4 bases and J 5 bases, leaving 13 bases between the germline ends. In DNA form, the CDR3 reads TGTGCCAGCAGCCTCCGGGGGGCTCACAATGAGCAGTTCTTC. Its protein product is CASSLRGAHNEQFF.

The sample holds one count of this clone. This chain uses TRBV21-1 with TRBJ2-7; TRBD2, the table's D call, lacks a check against the DNA. TRBV21-1 is listed as a pseudogene. The CDR3 contains 15 residues. The CDR3 sequence: CASGEREMSSYEQYF. The CDR3 coding sequence is TGTGCCAGCGGGGAGCGGGAGATGTCCTCCTACGAGCAGTACTTC.

This chain joins TRBV10-1 and TRBJ2-2; D possibly corresponds to TRBD2 (5 bases). The CDR3 contains 14 residues. Deletions cut 5 bases from V and 7 bases from J, with 14 bases between. Germline V lookup: CDR1 WNHNN, CDR2 SYGVQD (reference sequence). The CDR3 sequence is CASSSAPAGGELFF. The CDR3 DNA reads as TGCGCCAGCAGTTCAGCGCCGGCGGGCGGGGAGCTGTTTTTT.

The rearrangement uses TRBV7-2 and TRBJ1-2; TRBD1 aligns across 10 bases. Looked up from germline, CDR1 is SGHTA and CDR2 is FQGNSA. With V trimmed by 4 bases and J by 1 base, 6 bases remained unmatched. The CDR3 runs 16 residues. The CDR3 nucleotides are TGTGCCAGCAGCTCCCGACGGGACAGGGGTAACTATGGCTACACCTTC. Its protein product is CASSSRRDRGNYGYTF.

This sequence joins TRBV7-2 and TRBJ1-4; D is perhaps TRBD1 (6 bases). CDR3 length equals 14 residues. Germline loops: CDR1 SGHTA, CDR2 FQGNSA. Trimming stripped 3 bases from V and 3 bases from J, with 8 bases between. CDR3 residues: CASSFGQSNEKLFF. The CDR3 DNA reads TGTGCCAGCAGCTTCGGACAGTCTAATGAAAAACTGTTTTTT.

The V and J genes are TRBV7-6 and TRBJ1-4; no definite D call. The V end was cut by 1 base, the J end by 0 bases, with 6 bases between. There are 15 residues in the CDR3. Per the germline V gene, CDR1 is SGHVS and CDR2 is FNYEAQ. The CDR3 bases are TGTGCCAGCAGCTTAGTCCCAGCAACTAATGAAAAACTGTTTTTT. Its protein product is CASSLVPATNEKLFF.